This T cell receptor (beta chain) was identified in a study of T cells in narcolepsy. The study, taken as a whole, reports: Healthy controls reportedly lacked the autoreactive clonotypes serially found in patients' blood.

Method: immunoSEQ multiplex PCR; TCRdb's copy keeps in-frame clones and lacks some. The sample has about 24,000 clones, 81% seen once. A note on this clone: What it recognizes is unknown.

Material: memory (CD45RA-) CD4+ T cells from blood. The sequence was collected from a human donor in good health.

CDR3 DNA sequence: TGTGCCAGCAGCTTAACTAGCGGCCGCACAGATACGCAGTATTTT. It is translated as CASSLTSGRTDTQYF. V and J are TRBV7-2 and TRBJ2-3, with 8 bases that match TRBD2. CDR1 SGHTA and CDR2 FQGNSA come from the germline V gene. This CDR3 is 15 amino acids long. The V and J ends lost 2 bases and 1 base, in that order; junction bases with no gene match: 2.